This T cell receptor (beta chain) originates from a study of HIV-infected patients and healthy controls. Trimming cost V 4 bases and J 8 bases; bases outside gene matches: 17. The CDR3 has 16 residues. CDR1 is DFQATT, CDR2 SNEGSKA, per germline (reference sequence). Via MiXCR, TCRdb re-called the 5' RACE reads, giving one row per CDR3 protein. The sample contains 60,000 to 70,000 distinct CDR3 sequences, roughly 19% of which appear only once. The rearrangement links TRBV20-1 to TRBJ2-1; TRBD2 matches 7 bases. This clonotype originated in a human donor in good health. Source material: CD4+ T cells from blood. The CDR3 DNA reads TGCAGTGCTAATCGACTAGCAAGGGATTTTCTGGATGAGCAGTTCTTC. Amino acid sequence: CSANRLARDFLDEQFF.